Following are 19 T cell receptor beta chains from one sample sequenced in a study of cytomegalovirus exposure and HLA in healthy donors. PCR was performed using 60 Vbeta and 13 Jbeta primers. Profiled with immunoSEQ multiplex PCR; TCRdb holds only in-frame clones, not every one. The sample spans around 120,000 clones; the ten largest clones claim more than 3%. Sequencing was performed on PBMCs. The receptor source for this set is a man aged 18 to 35 in good health and CMV-seronegative.

The chain joins TRBV10-3 to TRBJ2-1; weak D call: TRBD2 (5 bases). The V end lost 10 bases, the J end lost 5 bases, and 12 bases lay between the germline ends. The CDR3 consists of 12 residues. Germline V gives CDR1 ENHRY, CDR2 SYGVKD. DNA of the CDR3: TGTGCCAGCCGGGGTGGGAACAATGAGCAGTTCTTC. Translating gives CASRGGNNEQFF.

The chain carries TRBV10-3 and TRBJ2-7, with D tentatively TRBD1 (7 bases). Germline V lookup: CDR1 ENHRY, CDR2 SYGVKD. There are 16 residues in the CDR3. Trimming took off 4 bases at V and 0 bases at J, with 16 bases between the two ends. The CDR3 nucleotides read TGTGCCATCAGTGGAACAGGGGCGCGGGGCTCCTACGAGCAGTACTTC. It yields the protein CAISGTGARGSYEQYF.

This sequence joins TRBV19 and TRBJ1-1, with 9 bases that match TRBD1. CDR1 and CDR2 (germline): LNHDA, SQIVND (reference sequence). This CDR3 has 14 amino acids. V dropped 5 bases and J dropped 5; count of bases not matched to a gene: 6. The chain's CDR3 is CASSGDRGRTEAFF. The CDR3 bases are TGTGCCAGTAGTGGCGACAGGGGGAGGACTGAAGCTTTCTTT.

The chain couples TRBV30 to TRBJ1-4; D is perhaps TRBD1 (6 bases). The CDR3 is 13 amino acids. With 5 bases removed from V and 12 bases from J, the gap between germline ends came to 19 bases. Germline CDR1 is GTSNPN and CDR2 is SVGIG (reference sequence). For the CDR3, the DNA is TGTGCCTGGGACCGGCGGGGGGGCCTTGAACTGTTTTTT. The encoded protein is CAWDRRGGLELFF.

V and J are TRBV27 and TRBJ1-5; weak D call: TRBD1 (6 bases). Germline-derived CDR1 and CDR2 are MNHEY and SMNVEV (reference sequence). Trimming took off 3 bases at V and 1 base at J, with 13 bases between the two ends. The CDR3 has 16 residues. CDR3 nucleotide sequence: TGTGCCAGCAGTTTTTCACAGGGTATAAGCAATCAGCCCCAGCATTTT. It translates to CASSFSQGISNQPQHF.

This chain joins TRBV13 and TRBJ1-2, with D tentatively TRBD1 (6 bases). Trimming left V 4 bases short and J 2 bases short, with 14 bases between. This CDR3 region has 15 residues. Germline CDR1 PRHDT, CDR2 FYEKMQ (reference sequence). CDR3 in amino acids: CASSYRDNSNYGYTF. CDR3 nucleotides: TGTGCCAGCAGCTACCGGGACAACTCAAACTATGGCTACACCTTC.

The gene calls are TRBV4-1 and TRBJ2-1; D is ambiguous. Germline CDR1 and CDR2: MGHRA and YSYEKL. This CDR3 spans 14 amino acids. V was clipped by 0 bases and J by 9 bases, with 12 bases between them. The CDR3 DNA is TGCGCCAGCAGCCAAGATCCCCCTCTCGGTGAGCAGTTCTTC. This codes for CASSQDPPLGEQFF.

The chain has TRBV5-4 and TRBJ2-7, with a tentative D call TRBD1 (6 bases). V lost 4 bases to trimming and J lost 4 bases, with 18 bases between them. The CDR3 length is 15 residues. CDR1 SGHNT and CDR2 YYREEE come from the germline V gene (reference sequence). The CDR3: CASSPWGQGGYEQYF. Written as DNA, the CDR3 is TGTGCCAGCAGCCCGTGGGGGCAGGGTGGTTACGAGCAGTACTTC.

This chain links TRBV6-5 with TRBJ1-2, with a weak D call TRBD1 (5 bases). The V gene lost 0 bases and the J gene lost 8 bases, with 13 bases spanning the gap. This CDR3 comprises 14 residues. The V gene's germline CDR1 is MNHEY and CDR2 SVGAGI. The CDR3 sequence is CASSYSGETAGYTF. The CDR3 coding sequence is TGTGCCAGCAGTTACTCAGGGGAAACCGCCGGCTACACCTTC.

V and J are TRBV9 and TRBJ1-2; 9 bases map to TRBD1. The trim removed 3 bases at V and 1 base at J, leaving 4 bases unmatched. From germline, CDR1 is SGDLS and CDR2 YYNGEE. The CDR3 has 15 amino acids. The CDR3 bases are TGTGCCAGCAGCGGATGGACAGGGGATAACTATGGCTACACCTTC. Its translation is CASSGWTGDNYGYTF.

V gene TRBV9 combines with J gene TRBJ2-1, with 10 bases that match TRBD2. V shed 4 bases, J shed 8 bases, and the junction held 6 bases outside the gene matches. Germline V gene lookup returns CDR1 SGDLS and CDR2 YYNGEE. The CDR3 consists of 14 residues. The CDR3: CASSLLAGGHEQFF. The CDR3, as DNA: TGTGCCAGCAGCCTTTTAGCGGGGGGACATGAGCAGTTCTTC.

The chain joins TRBV28 to TRBJ2-7; 8 positions agree with TRBD1. Germline CDR1 MDHEN, CDR2 SYDVKM. J lost 3 bases, V lost 6 bases, and 7 bases had no gene match. This CDR3 is built from 14 residues. This chain's CDR3 is CASRGDRRGYEQYF. The CDR3 nucleotides read TGTGCCAGCAGGGGGGACAGGAGGGGCTACGAGCAGTACTTC.

The chain employs TRBV14 and TRBJ1-1; D might be TRBD1 (6 bases). This CDR3 has 15 amino acids. V lost 2 bases to trimming and J lost 6 bases, with 16 bases between them. CDR1 and CDR2 from the germline V gene are SGHDN and FVKESK. The CDR3 DNA is TGTGCCAGCAGCCAAAGAACAGGGAGGGCTCCTGAAGCTTTCTTT. This gives the protein CASSQRTGRAPEAFF.

The V gene is TRBV5-1, the J gene TRBJ1-1, with D possibly TRBD1 on 5 matching bases. The V end lost 4 bases, the J end lost 4 bases, and 14 bases lay between the germline ends. This CDR3 contains 14 residues. Germline-derived CDR1 and CDR2 are SGHRS and YFSETQ. The CDR3 reads CASSPLGGGTEAFF. For the CDR3, the DNA is TGCGCCAGCAGCCCTTTGGGGGGAGGCACTGAAGCTTTCTTT. The full variable domain, rest sourced from reference TRBV5-1 and TRBJ1-1, is KAGVTQTPRYLIKTRGQQVTLSCSPISGHRSVSWYQQTPGQGLQFLFEYFSETQRNKGNFPGRFSGRQFSNSRSEMNVSTLELGDSALYLCASSPLGGGTEAFFGQGTRLTVV.

This chain uses TRBV11-1 with TRBJ1-2, with D tentatively TRBD1 (5 bases). Germline V gene sequence: CDR1 SGHAT, CDR2 FQDESV (reference sequence). CDR3 length: 17 residues. The V end lost 4 bases, the J end lost 7 bases, and 25 bases lay between the germline ends. CDR3 sequence (DNA): TGTGCCAGCAGCTCACCGCCCGGCTGGACAACAGACCGTGGCTACACCTTC. Protein: CASSSPPGWTTDRGYTF. The variable domain in full, with the rest retrieved from reference TRBV11-1 and TRBJ1-2, is EAEVAQSPRYKITEKSQAVAFWCDPISGHATLYWYRQILGQGPELLVQFQDESVVDDSQLPKDRFSAERLKGVDSTLKIQPAELGDSAMYLCASSSPPGWTTDRGYTFGSGTRLTVV.

The chain uses TRBV2 and TRBJ1-1, with D possibly being TRBD1 (6 bases). The CDR3 has 14 residues. V was trimmed by 6 bases and J by 11 bases, leaving 22 bases between them. In germline, CDR1 is SNHLY, CDR2 FYNNEI. The DNA of the CDR3 is TGTGCCAGCAGCTACTCGCCCAGGGACAATTGGGCTTTCTTT. The encoded protein is CASSYSPRDNWAFF.

The chain has TRBV9 and TRBJ1-5; 7 positions match TRBD1. The CDR3 is 15 amino acids. J gave up 4 bases and V 4 bases, and 8 bases lay outside the gene matches. Per germline, CDR1 SGDLS and CDR2 YYNGEE. CDR3 in DNA: TGTGCCAGCAGCCTCGGGACAGCTGATAATCAGCCCCAGCATTTT. It yields the protein CASSLGTADNQPQHF. The full variable domain, completed using reference TRBV9 and TRBJ1-5, is DSGVTQTPKHLITATGQRVTLRCSPRSGDLSVYWYQQSLDQGLQFLIQYYNGEERAKGNILERFSAQQFPDLHSELNLSSLELGDSALYFCASSLGTADNQPQHFGDGTRLSIL.

The chain carries TRBV15 and TRBJ1-1; a weak D match, TRBD1 (5 bases). Germline assignment: CDR1 LNHNV and CDR2 YYDKDF (reference sequence). The CDR3 length is 14 residues. Trimming left V 3 bases short and J 7 bases short, with 15 bases between. The CDR3 loop reads CATSSNSGFGEAFF. DNA for the CDR3: TGTGCCACCAGCAGTAACTCAGGGTTTGGTGAAGCTTTCTTT.

This rearrangement joins TRBV28 to TRBJ2-1, with D tentatively TRBD2 (6 bases). Germline V gene data show CDR1 as MDHEN and CDR2 as SYDVKM. V lost 6 bases and J lost 9, with 15 bases in between. CDR3 length: 13 residues. The CDR3 nucleotides are TGTGCCAGCAGATTGACTAGTGGGGGTGAGCAGTTCTTC. Residues: CASRLTSGGEQFF.